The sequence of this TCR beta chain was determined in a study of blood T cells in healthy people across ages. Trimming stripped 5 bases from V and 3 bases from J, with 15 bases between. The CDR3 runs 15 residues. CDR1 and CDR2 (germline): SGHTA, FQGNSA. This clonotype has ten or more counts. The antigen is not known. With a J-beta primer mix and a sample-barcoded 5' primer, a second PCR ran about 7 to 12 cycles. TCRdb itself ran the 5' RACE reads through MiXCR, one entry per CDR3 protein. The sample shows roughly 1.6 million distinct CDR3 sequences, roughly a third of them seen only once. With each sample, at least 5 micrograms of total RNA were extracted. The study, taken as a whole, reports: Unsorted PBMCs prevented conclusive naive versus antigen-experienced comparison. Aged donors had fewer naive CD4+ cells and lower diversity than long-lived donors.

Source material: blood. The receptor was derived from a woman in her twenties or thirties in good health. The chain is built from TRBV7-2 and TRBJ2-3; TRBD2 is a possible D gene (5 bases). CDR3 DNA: TGTGCCAGCAGCACCGGCGCCCTAGCAACAGATACGCAGTATTTT. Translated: CASSTGALATDTQYF.